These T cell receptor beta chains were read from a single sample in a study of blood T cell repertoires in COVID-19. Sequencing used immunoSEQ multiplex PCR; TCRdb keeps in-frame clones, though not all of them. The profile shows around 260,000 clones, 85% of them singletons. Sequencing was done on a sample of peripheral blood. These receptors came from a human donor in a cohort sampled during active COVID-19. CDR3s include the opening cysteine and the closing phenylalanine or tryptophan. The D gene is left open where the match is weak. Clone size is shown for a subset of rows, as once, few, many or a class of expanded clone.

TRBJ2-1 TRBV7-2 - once TGTGCCAGCAGCAAAAGGCGGGTTTACAATGAGCAGTTCTTC CASSKRRVYNEQFF
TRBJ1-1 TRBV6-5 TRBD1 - TGTGCCAGCAGCCAGGGACAGGCAAACACTGAAGCTTTCTTT CASSQGQANTEAFF
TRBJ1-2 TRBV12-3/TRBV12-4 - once TGTGCCAGCAGCCCGACAGGACCATATGGCTACACCTTC CASSPTGPYGYTF
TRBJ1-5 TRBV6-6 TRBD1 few TGTGCCAGCAGCACAGGGGTTCAGCCCCAGCATTTT CASSTGVQPQHF
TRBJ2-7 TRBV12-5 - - TGTGCTAGTGGGTTAATCGGAGTTAACGAGCAGTACTTC CASGLIGVNEQYF
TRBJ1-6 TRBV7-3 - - TGTGCCAGCAGCCCAAACAGGGATTCACCCCTCCACTTT CASSPNRDSPLHF
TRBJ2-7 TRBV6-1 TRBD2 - TGTGCCAGCAGTGGCGGGCTAGCGGGAGGTACCTCCTACGAGCAGTACTTC CASSGGLAGGTSYEQYF
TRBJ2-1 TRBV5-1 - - TGCGCCAGCAGCTTGGCCTCCAATGAGCAGTTCTTC CASSLASNEQFF
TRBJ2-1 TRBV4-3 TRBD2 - TGCGCCAGCAGCCAGAACAGCGGGGGTTGGGATGAGCAGTTCTTC CASSQNSGGWDEQFF
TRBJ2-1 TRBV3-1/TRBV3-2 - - TGTGCCAGCAGTCATCTTTTACGCGGGCAGTTCTTC CASSHLLRGQFF
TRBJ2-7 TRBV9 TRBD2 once TGTGCCAGCAGCTCCGGGACTAGCGATCCCTACGAGCAGTACTTC CASSSGTSDPYEQYF
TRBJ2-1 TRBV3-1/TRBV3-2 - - TGTGCCAGCAGCCCTGGGAGAAGTGGCAGAATGTACAATGAGCAGTTCTTC CASSPGRSGRMYNEQFF
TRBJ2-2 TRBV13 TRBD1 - TGTGCCAGCAGCTCCTCGGGACAGGGGAACACCGGGGAGCTGTTTTTT CASSSSGQGNTGELFF
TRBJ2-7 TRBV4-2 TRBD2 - TGTGCCAGCAGCCAGGGGACTAGCCGAACCTACGAGCAGTACTTC CASSQGTSRTYEQYF
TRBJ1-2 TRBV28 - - TGTGCCAGCAGTCACCAAGGGGCGGGAGGCTACACCTTC CASSHQGAGGYTF
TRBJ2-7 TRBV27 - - TGTGCCAGCAGTTTATGGGGGGCTAGCGGCTCGTACGAGCAGTACTTC CASSLWGASGSYEQYF
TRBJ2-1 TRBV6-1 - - TGTGCCAGCAGTGAGTCCTTATCCCTCCCCTACAATGAGCAGTTCTTC CASSESLSLPYNEQFF
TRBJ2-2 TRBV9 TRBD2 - TGTGCCAGCAGCCCCATGGCGGGAGTCGGGGAGCTGTTTTTT CASSPMAGVGELFF
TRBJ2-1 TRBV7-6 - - TGTGCCAGCACCGCAACGGGATACCGATCCAATGAGCAGTTCTTC CASTATGYRSNEQFF
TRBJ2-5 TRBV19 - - TGTGCCAGTAGTGATAGCGGACAAGAGACCCAGTACTTC CASSDSGQETQYF
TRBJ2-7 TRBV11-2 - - TGTGCCAGCAGCTTACCGGCGGGCCTTCCCTACGAGCAGTACTTC CASSLPAGLPYEQYF
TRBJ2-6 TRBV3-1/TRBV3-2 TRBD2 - TGTGCCAGCAGCGGGACTAGCGTTGGGGCCAACGTCCTGACTTTC CASSGTSVGANVLTF
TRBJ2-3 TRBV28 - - TGTGCCAGCAGTTTAACGACTAGCACAGATACGCAGTATTTT CASSLTTSTDTQYF
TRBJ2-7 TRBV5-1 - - TGCGCCAGCAGCTTGGAAGCTTTCGAGCAGTACTTC CASSLEAFEQYF
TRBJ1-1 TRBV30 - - TGTGCCTGGCACCGGGACGGCGGGGGTGAAGCTTTCTTT CAWHRDGGGEAFF
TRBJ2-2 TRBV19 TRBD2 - TGTGCCAGTAGTGGTCGATGGCGGGAGAGGAGGAGCGGGGAGCTGTTTTTT CASSGRWRERRSGELFF
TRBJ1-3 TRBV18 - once TGTGCCAGCTCACCACCCGGACAACCTGGAAACACCATATATTTT CASSPPGQPGNTIYF
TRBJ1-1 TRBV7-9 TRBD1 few TGTGCCAGCAGTTGGGACAGGGCTACTGAAGCTTTCTTT CASSWDRATEAFF
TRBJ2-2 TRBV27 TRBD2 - TGTGCCAGCAGTACTCCCAGACTAGCGGGAGTTGTCGGGGAGCTGTTTTTT CASSTPRLAGVVGELFF
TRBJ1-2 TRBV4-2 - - TGTGCCAGCAGCCAACAGGATCGAGATGGCTACACCTTC CASSQQDRDGYTF
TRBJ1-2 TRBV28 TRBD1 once TGTGCCAGCAAGACAGGGCCCGGTGGCTACACCTTC CASKTGPGGYTF
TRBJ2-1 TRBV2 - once TGTGCCAGCAGTGGGACAGTAGGAATGTACAATGAGCAGTTCTTC CASSGTVGMYNEQFF
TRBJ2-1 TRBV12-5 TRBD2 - TGTGCTAGTGGCCCGCCTAGCGGGAGTGGTTACAATGAGCAGTTCTTC CASGPPSGSGYNEQFF
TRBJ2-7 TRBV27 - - TGTGCCAGCTGGGAGGGGGGGATCGCCTACGAGCAGTACTTC CASWEGGIAYEQYF
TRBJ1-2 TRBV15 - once TGTGCCACCAGCAGAGGATTGGGAGATGGCTACACCTTC CATSRGLGDGYTF
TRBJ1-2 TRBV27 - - TGTGCCAGCAGTGTTAATCGGGGGTATGGCTACACCTTC CASSVNRGYGYTF
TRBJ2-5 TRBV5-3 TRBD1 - TGTGCCAACGCCATCTCCGGGACAGGGGGTTTTGCAGAGACCCAGTACTTC CANAISGTGGFAETQYF
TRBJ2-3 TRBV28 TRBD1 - TGTGCCAGCAGTTTCTCCGGGACAGGGATGGATACGCAGTATTTT CASSFSGTGMDTQYF
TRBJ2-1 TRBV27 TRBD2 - TGTGCCAGCAGACGTGCGTTAACTAGCGGGATGAGCAATGAGCAGTTCTTC CASRRALTSGMSNEQFF
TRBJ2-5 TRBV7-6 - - TGTGCCAGCAGCCCTCACCGGGAGACCCAGTACTTC CASSPHRETQYF
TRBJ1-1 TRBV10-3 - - TGTGCCATCAGTGAGGGGTCGTTACTATACACTGAAGCTTTCTTT CAISEGSLLYTEAFF
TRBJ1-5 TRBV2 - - TGTGCCAGCATGGGGGGGACTACTCAGCCCCAGCATTTT CASMGGTTQPQHF
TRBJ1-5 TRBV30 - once TGTGCCTGGAGTCTGGCAGGAAGGCTTGCGGGAGAGCCCCAGCATTTT CAWSLAGRLAGEPQHF
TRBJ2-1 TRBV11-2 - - TGTGCCAGCAGCTCACAGAATCTCAATGAGCAGTTCTTC CASSSQNLNEQFF
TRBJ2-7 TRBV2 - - TGTGCCAGCACCCCTGGAGCCTACGAGCAGTACTTC CASTPGAYEQYF
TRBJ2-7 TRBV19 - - TGTGCCAGTAGTCGGGTCCCATGGGAGGAGCAGTACTTC CASSRVPWEEQYF
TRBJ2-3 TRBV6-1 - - TGTGCCAGCAGTGAAGGCCTTGGGCCCACAGATACGCAGTATTTT CASSEGLGPTDTQYF
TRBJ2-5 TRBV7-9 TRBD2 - TGTGCCAGCAGCCCAGCGGGAAAAGAGACCCAGTACTTC CASSPAGKETQYF
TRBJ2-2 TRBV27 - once TGTGCCAGTTTGACTAGGAACACCGGGGAGCTGTTTTTT CASLTRNTGELFF
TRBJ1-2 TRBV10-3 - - TGTGCCATCAGCCATGACTCCTTCTATGGCTACACCTTC CAISHDSFYGYTF
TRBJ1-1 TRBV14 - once TGTGCCAGCAGCCAAGTTCCGGGAACTGAAGCTTTCTTT CASSQVPGTEAFF